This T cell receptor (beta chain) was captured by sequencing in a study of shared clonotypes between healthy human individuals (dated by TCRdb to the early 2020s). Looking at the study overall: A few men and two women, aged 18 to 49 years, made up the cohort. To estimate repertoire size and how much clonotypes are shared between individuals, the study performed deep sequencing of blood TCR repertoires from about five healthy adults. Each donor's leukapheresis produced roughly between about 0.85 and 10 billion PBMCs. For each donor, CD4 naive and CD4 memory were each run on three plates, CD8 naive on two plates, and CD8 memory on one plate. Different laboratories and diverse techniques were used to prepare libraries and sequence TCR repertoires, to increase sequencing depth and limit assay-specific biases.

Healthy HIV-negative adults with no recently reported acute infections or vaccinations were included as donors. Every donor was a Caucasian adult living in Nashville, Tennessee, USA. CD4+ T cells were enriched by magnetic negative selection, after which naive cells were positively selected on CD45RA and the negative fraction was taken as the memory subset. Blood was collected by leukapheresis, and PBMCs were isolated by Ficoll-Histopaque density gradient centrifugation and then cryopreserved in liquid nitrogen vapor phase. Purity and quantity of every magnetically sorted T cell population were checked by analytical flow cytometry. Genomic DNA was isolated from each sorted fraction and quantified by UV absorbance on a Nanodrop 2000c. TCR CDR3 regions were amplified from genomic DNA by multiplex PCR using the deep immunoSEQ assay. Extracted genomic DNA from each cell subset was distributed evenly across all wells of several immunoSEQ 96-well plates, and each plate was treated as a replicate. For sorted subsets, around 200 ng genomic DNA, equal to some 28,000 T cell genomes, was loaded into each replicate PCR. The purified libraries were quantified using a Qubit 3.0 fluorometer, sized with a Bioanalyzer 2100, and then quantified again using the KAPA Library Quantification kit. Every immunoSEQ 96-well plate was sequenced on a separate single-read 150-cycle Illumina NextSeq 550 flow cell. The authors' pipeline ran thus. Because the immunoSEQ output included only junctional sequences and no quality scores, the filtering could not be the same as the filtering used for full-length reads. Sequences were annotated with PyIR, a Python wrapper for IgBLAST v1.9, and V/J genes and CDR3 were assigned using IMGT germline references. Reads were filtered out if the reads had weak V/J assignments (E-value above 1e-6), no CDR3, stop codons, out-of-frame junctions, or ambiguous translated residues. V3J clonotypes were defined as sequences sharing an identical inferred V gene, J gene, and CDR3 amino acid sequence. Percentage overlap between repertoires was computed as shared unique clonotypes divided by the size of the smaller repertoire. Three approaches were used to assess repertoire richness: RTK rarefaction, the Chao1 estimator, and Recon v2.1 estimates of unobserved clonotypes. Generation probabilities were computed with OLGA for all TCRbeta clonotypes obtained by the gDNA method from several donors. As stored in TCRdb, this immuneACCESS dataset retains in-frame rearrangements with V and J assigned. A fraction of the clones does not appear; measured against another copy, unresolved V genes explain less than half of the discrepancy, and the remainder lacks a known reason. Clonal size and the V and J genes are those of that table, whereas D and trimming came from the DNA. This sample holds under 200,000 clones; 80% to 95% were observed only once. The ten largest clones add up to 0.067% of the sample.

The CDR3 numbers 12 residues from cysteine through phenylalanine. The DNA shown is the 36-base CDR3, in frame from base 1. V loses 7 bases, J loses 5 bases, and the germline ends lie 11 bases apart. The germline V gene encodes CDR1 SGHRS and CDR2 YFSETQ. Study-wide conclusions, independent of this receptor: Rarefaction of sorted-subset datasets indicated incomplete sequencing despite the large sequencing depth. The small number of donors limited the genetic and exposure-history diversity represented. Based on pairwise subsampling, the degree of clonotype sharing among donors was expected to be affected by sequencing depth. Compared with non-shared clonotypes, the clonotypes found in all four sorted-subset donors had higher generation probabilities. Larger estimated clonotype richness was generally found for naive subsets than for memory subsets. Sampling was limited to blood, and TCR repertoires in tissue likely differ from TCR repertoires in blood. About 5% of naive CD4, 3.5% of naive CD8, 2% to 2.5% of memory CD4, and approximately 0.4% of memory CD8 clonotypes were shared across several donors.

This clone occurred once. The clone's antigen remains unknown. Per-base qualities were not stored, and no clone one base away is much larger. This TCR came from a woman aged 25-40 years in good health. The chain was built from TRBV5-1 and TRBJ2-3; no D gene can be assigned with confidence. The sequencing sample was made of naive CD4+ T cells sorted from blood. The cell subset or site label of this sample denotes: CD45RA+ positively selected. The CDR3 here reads CASDGRVDTQYF. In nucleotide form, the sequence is TGCGCCAGCGACGGCCGGGTAGATACGCAGTATTTT.